This entry concerns a single T cell receptor beta chain. Germline CDR1 is SEHNR and CDR2 is FQNEAQ (reference sequence). V gave up 4 bases and J gave up 12 bases, with 18 bases separating them. This CDR3 comprises 13 residues. This sample is drawn from a study of cytomegalovirus exposure and HLA in healthy donors. Amplification used 60 Vbeta primers and 13 Jbeta primers. Profiling relied on immunoSEQ multiplex PCR, and the TCRdb table lists in-frame clones only, not all of them. Here the sample spans over 80,000 clones, 65% being singletons. This chain uses TRBV7-9 with TRBJ1-2; a weak D match, TRBD1 (5 bases). The sample taken for sequencing was PBMCs. The TCR was taken from a boy aged 5-17 years in good health and CMV-seropositive. CDR3 nucleotides: TGTGCCAGCAGCTATAACCTAGGTCGGGGGGACACCTTC. Its translation: CASSYNLGRGDTF.